A selection of T cell receptor beta chains follows, all from one sample in a study of T cell responses to AZD1222 COVID-19 vaccine. Profiled with immunoSEQ multiplex PCR; TCRdb holds only in-frame clones, not every one. The data contain 50,000 to 65,000 clones, around nine tenths of them singletons. The material sequenced was peripheral blood, taken 28 days after the second AZD1222 dose. The receptors originated from an adult who received the AZD1222 COVID-19 vaccine. CDR3s include the opening cysteine and the closing phenylalanine or tryptophan. A D gene is named only where the DNA matches it firmly. Clone size, where shown, is once, few, many, or a class for clones that have expanded.

>NA|TRBJ2-1|TRBV5-1|NA
TGCGCCAGCAGATCCGGGACTGGGTTCAATGAGCAGTTCTTC
CASRSGTGFNEQFF
>NA|TRBJ2-1|TRBV28|TRBD2
TGTGCCAGCAGTGGGACTAGCGGGGGGGCCGGTTCCAATGAGCAGTTCTTC
CASSGTSGGAGSNEQFF
>NA|TRBJ1-2|TRBV7-9|TRBD1
TGTGCCAGCAGCGACAGGGCCGCTTCTAACTATGGCTACACCTTC
CASSDRAASNYGYTF
>NA|TRBJ2-7|TRBV11-2|NA
TGTGCCAGCAGCTTAGATTTGTGGACTGAATCTTCCTACGAGCAGTACTTC
CASSLDLWTESSYEQYF
>once|TRBJ2-7|TRBV4-1|TRBD1
TGCGCCAGCAGCCAAGTGGCAGGGGGCTTCGGCGAGCAGTACTTC
CASSQVAGGFGEQYF
>NA|TRBJ1-5|TRBV6-1|NA
TGTGCCAGCAGTGAAACGGATTATAGCAATCAGCCCCAGCATTTT
CASSETDYSNQPQHF
>NA|TRBJ1-5|TRBV28|TRBD1
TGTGCCAGCAGGAAACAGCAACAGGGGGGACGAGCTCAGCCCCAGCATTTT
CASRKQQQGGRAQPQHF
>NA|TRBJ1-2|TRBV5-1|NA
TGCGCCAGCAGCCTTGGGGGACTCGGGGGGACCTATGGCTACACCTTC
CASSLGGLGGTYGYTF
>NA|TRBJ1-1|TRBV6-5|NA
TGTGCCAGCAGTTCAACGGACAGTAACACTGAAGCTTTCTTT
CASSSTDSNTEAFF
>NA|TRBJ2-3|TRBV5-1|TRBD2
TGCGCCAGCAGCAACATTGGGCGGGAGGGTAGTGCAGATACGCAGTATTTT
CASSNIGREGSADTQYF
>NA|TRBJ1-1|TRBV18|TRBD1
TGTGCCAGCTCACCACTGACAGGGGGCGTCACTGAAGCTTTCTTT
CASSPLTGGVTEAFF
>NA|TRBJ1-1|TRBV5-1|NA
TGCGCCAGCAGCTCGGACGAGAACACTGAAGCTTTCTTT
CASSSDENTEAFF
>NA|TRBJ2-2|TRBV7-9|NA
TGTGCCAGCTTCGGGGCCGCGAACACCGGGGAGCTGTTTTTT
CASFGAANTGELFF
>NA|TRBJ2-1|TRBV19|NA
TGTGCCAGTAGATCAAACCGTGGGGCCTACAATGAGCAGTTCTTC
CASRSNRGAYNEQFF
>NA|TRBJ1-3|TRBV4-1|TRBD1
TGCGCCAGCAGCCCTCCAATACGAGACAGGGGGCCTGGAAACACCATATATTTT
CASSPPIRDRGPGNTIYF
>few|TRBJ1-5|TRBV7-2|NA
TGTGCCAGCAGCTACCAGGGGAATCAGCCCCAGCATTTT
CASSYQGNQPQHF
>NA|TRBJ1-3|TRBV7-2|TRBD1
TGTGCCAGCAGCTTCGAGACAGGGGGCCCAACCTCTGGAAACACCATATATTTT
CASSFETGGPTSGNTIYF
>NA|TRBJ2-7|TRBV7-2|NA
TGTGCCAGCAGCCCCTCCGGGACTTACTCCTACGAGCAGTACTTC
CASSPSGTYSYEQYF
>NA|TRBJ1-2|TRBV6-6|TRBD1
TGTGCCAGCAGTTCCGGGACAGGGCGGTTGAGTGGCTACACCTTC
CASSSGTGRLSGYTF
>NA|TRBJ1-2|TRBV27|NA
TGTGCCAGCAGTTTAACCTGGGGTCCTTACACCTTC
CASSLTWGPYTF